Presented here are 20 T cell receptor beta chains from one specimen sequenced in a study of T cell responses to AZD1222 COVID-19 vaccine. Generated by immunoSEQ multiplex PCR, the TCRdb table keeps only in-frame clones and is missing some. Here the sample spans about 130,000 clones, about 89% being singletons. Sequencing used peripheral blood, obtained on day 0 of AZD1222 vaccination. Receptors originate from an adult in good health.

V usage is TRBV5-1 and J usage is TRBJ2-1; TRBD2 agrees at 14 bases. This CDR3 is built from 17 residues. Trimming cost V 4 bases and J 1 base; bases outside gene matches: 4. CDR1 and CDR2 (germline): SGHRS, YFSETQ. The CDR3 DNA follows: TGCGCCAGCAGCCTGGGACTAGCGGGAGAGTCCTACAATGAGCAGTTCTTC. As protein: CASSLGLAGESYNEQFF.

V gene TRBV27 combines with J gene TRBJ1-1, with 9 bases fitting TRBD1. Germline CDR1 and CDR2: MNHEY and SMNVEV (reference sequence). Trimming removed 5 bases from V and 1 base from J; junction bases left unmatched: 2. CDR3 length: 14 amino acids. Written as DNA, the CDR3 is TGTGCCAGCAGTCCGACAGGGGGGAACACTGAAGCTTTCTTT. It specifies CASSPTGGNTEAFF.

This chain connects TRBV28 to TRBJ1-2; a possible D gene is TRBD1 (6 bases). Germline V gene sequence: CDR1 MDHEN, CDR2 SYDVKM. CDR3 size: 17 residues. Deletions cut 1 base from V and 3 bases from J, with 18 bases between. CDR3 sequence: CASSLYIPQGKDYGYTF. In DNA form, the CDR3 reads TGTGCCAGCAGTTTATACATCCCGCAGGGGAAGGACTATGGCTACACCTTC.

The chain carries TRBV27 and TRBJ2-2; D is unresolved. The CDR3 contains 15 residues. CDR1 and CDR2 from the germline V gene are MNHEY and SMNVEV (reference sequence). Trimming cost V 2 bases and J 0 bases, with 7 bases left between them. The CDR3 loop reads CASSLSPSNTGELFF. CDR3 sequence (DNA): TGTGCCAGCAGTTTAAGCCCATCGAACACCGGGGAGCTGTTTTTT.

The J gene is TRBJ1-1, the V gene TRBV29-1, with 10 nucleotides matching TRBD1. This CDR3 has 18 residues. V dropped 0 bases and J dropped 1; count of bases not matched to a gene: 11. Germline V gives CDR1 SQVTM, CDR2 ANQGSEA. CDR3 loop: CSVEDPGTGVIANTEAFF. The CDR3, as DNA: TGCAGCGTTGAAGACCCCGGGACAGGGGTAATCGCGAACACTGAAGCTTTCTTT.

This clone came up once. The chain recombines TRBV30 with TRBJ1-5; the D gene is possibly TRBD1 (5 bases). Trimming shortened V by 1 base and J by 8 bases, and 9 bases separated the two germline ends. The CDR3 length is 12 residues. CDR1 GTSNPN and CDR2 SVGIG come from the germline V gene (reference sequence). This CDR3 is CAWSEGPEPQHF. The CDR3 coding sequence is TGTGCCTGGAGTGAGGGGCCCGAGCCCCAGCATTTT.

The chain uses TRBV30 and TRBJ1-2; 9 bases fit TRBD1. Unmatched junction bases numbered 4, after V lost 2 bases and J lost 0 bases. The germline CDR1 and CDR2 sequences are GTSNPN and SVGIG (reference sequence). There are 15 residues in the CDR3. CDR3 nucleotides: TGTGCCTGGAGTCTAAGGGACAGGGCTAACTATGGCTACACCTTC. Translation gives CAWSLRDRANYGYTF.

This clone occurred a few times. The rearrangement joins TRBV4-2 to TRBJ1-6; possible D gene TRBD1, 6 bases. The germline V gene encodes CDR1 LGHNA and CDR2 YNFKEQ. This CDR3 is 14 amino acids long. Trimming cost V 2 bases and J 10 bases, with 12 bases left between them. CDR3 sequence (DNA): TGTGCCAGCAGCCAACACAGGGCGGTCTCACCCCTCCACTTT. It codes for CASSQHRAVSPLHF.

This clone came up once. V gene TRBV27 combines with J gene TRBJ1-4; a possible D gene is TRBD1 (5 bases). Germline CDR1 MNHEY, CDR2 SMNVEV (reference sequence). V gave up 6 bases and J gave up 0 bases, with 23 bases separating them. CDR3 length equals 19 residues. The CDR3: CASRTSGSWGGATNEKLFF. CDR3 nucleotide sequence: TGTGCCAGCAGGACCTCAGGCAGTTGGGGGGGGGCAACTAATGAAAAACTGTTTTTT.

The J gene is TRBJ2-1, the V gene TRBV7-8; 8 bases are shared with TRBD2. The V gene end was trimmed by 5 bases and the J gene end by 0 bases; junction bases not matched to a gene: 6. CDR1 is SGHVS, CDR2 FQNEAQ, per germline. The CDR3 runs to 16 residues. CDR3 loop: CASSELAESSYNEQFF. CDR3 bases: TGTGCCAGCAGCGAACTAGCGGAAAGCTCCTACAATGAGCAGTTCTTC.

This chain uses TRBV4-2 with TRBJ2-3, with TRBD2 identical over 12 bases. Per germline, CDR1 LGHNA and CDR2 YNFKEQ. The ends lost 7 bases at V and 4 bases at J; junction bases unmatched: 3. The CDR3 contains 14 residues. CDR3 residues: CASNPSGRADTQYF. The CDR3 coding sequence is TGTGCCAGCAACCCTAGCGGGAGGGCAGATACGCAGTATTTT.

The chain is built from TRBV19 and TRBJ1-1; weak D call: TRBD1 (5 bases). The CDR3 covers 14 residues. The germline CDR1 and CDR2 sequences are LNHDA and SQIVND (reference sequence). The germline V and J ends were trimmed by 5 bases and 1 base, with 11 bases remaining between them. CDR3 sequence reads: CASSLPGGNTEAFF. CDR3 coding DNA: TGTGCCAGTAGTCTCCCGGGGGGGAACACTGAAGCTTTCTTT.

This rearrangement joins TRBV7-2 to TRBJ1-2; maybe TRBD1 (5 bases). Germline V lookup: CDR1 SGHTA, CDR2 FQGNSA. V was trimmed by 1 base and J by 14 bases, leaving 23 bases between them. The CDR3 is 15 amino acids. CDR3 coding DNA: TGTGCCAGCAGCTTAGGGGGACGTACGGGACGGATATCTACCTTC. As protein: CASSLGGRTGRISTF.

The CDR3 bases are TGTGCCATCAGTGGCCTCAATGAGCAGTTCTTC. Protein product: CAISGLNEQFF. The genes are TRBV10-3 and TRBJ2-1; D is uncertain. Germline-derived CDR1 and CDR2 are ENHRY and SYGVKD. The CDR3 extends over 11 amino acids. Trimming shortened V by 4 bases and J by 6 bases, and 4 bases separated the two germline ends.

J is TRBJ2-3 and V is TRBV7-8, with a possible D match to TRBD2 (5 bases). The germline V and J ends were trimmed by 3 bases and 11 bases, with 9 bases remaining between them. The CDR3 length is 11 residues. The germline CDR1 and CDR2 sequences are SGHVS and FQNEAQ. DNA for the CDR3: TGTGCCAGCAGCTTCGGAGAGGGGCAGTATTTT. The encoded protein is CASSFGEGQYF.

This clone appeared a few times. CDR3 region: CASSLGQDYEQYF. CDR3 DNA: TGCGCCAGCAGCTTGGGGCAGGACTACGAGCAGTACTTC. The rearrangement uses TRBV5-1 and TRBJ2-7; D unresolved. CDR3 length equals 13 residues. Germline assignment: CDR1 SGHRS and CDR2 YFSETQ. Between the trimmed V and J ends, which lost 0 bases and 3 bases, there was a span of 7 bases.

This chain joins TRBV7-9 and TRBJ2-5; 7 bases agree with TRBD2. This CDR3 region has 14 residues. Germline V gene sequence: CDR1 SEHNR, CDR2 FQNEAQ (reference sequence). V was clipped by 4 bases and J by 1 base; unmatched bases: 3. The CDR3 DNA sequence: TGTGCCAGCAGCTCCCCGGGGGGCCAAGAGACCCAGTACTTC. Amino acid sequence: CASSSPGGQETQYF.

V is TRBV5-1 and J is TRBJ2-2; no firm D call. CDR1 and CDR2 from the germline V gene are SGHRS and YFSETQ. This CDR3 contains 13 residues. Trimming pared 0 bases from V and 3 bases from J, leaving 3 bases between. Written as DNA, the CDR3 is TGCGCCAGCAGCTTGGGGGACACCGGGGAGCTGTTTTTT. Amino acid sequence: CASSLGDTGELFF.

The chain is built from TRBV5-4 and TRBJ2-3, with 7 nucleotides matching TRBD2. The CDR3 is 17 amino acids. CDR1 is SGHNT, CDR2 YYREEE, per germline (reference sequence). V shed 3 bases and J 0 bases; nucleotides not matched to a gene: 10. DNA of the CDR3: TGTGCCAGCAGCTCCGTACTAGCGACCACTAGCACAGATACGCAGTATTTT. This translates into CASSSVLATTSTDTQYF. Variable domain in full (rest from reference TRBV5-4 and TRBJ2-3): ETGVTQSPTHLIKTRGQQVTLRCSSQSGHNTVSWYQQALGQGPQFIFQYYREEENGRGNFPPRFSGLQFPNYSSELNVNALELDDSALYLCASSSVLATTSTDTQYFGPGTRLTVL.

The rearrangement joins TRBV27 to TRBJ2-1; 7 nucleotides line up with TRBD1. The CDR3 is 15 amino acids. The V gene's germline CDR1 is MNHEY and CDR2 SMNVEV (reference sequence). The V and J ends lost 6 bases and 3 bases, in that order; junction bases with no gene match: 8. CDR3: CASSLSGGHYNEQFF. The CDR3 nucleotides read TGTGCCAGCAGCCTCTCAGGGGGACACTACAATGAGCAGTTCTTC.